This is a list of T cell receptor beta chains from one sample in a study of OX40 agonist ivuxolimab in advanced cancers. Libraries were prepared by immunoSEQ multiplex PCR; TCRdb keeps only in-frame clonotypes and omits some of them. The table records roughly 30,000 clones, 88% of them present only once. The specimen comprised CD4+ or CD8+ T cells sorted from blood, sampled in a trial of the OX40 agonist ivuxolimab. The receptors derive from an adult with an advanced solid tumor such as melanoma, head and neck, liver or kidney cancer. Each CDR3 is given with its conserved first and last residue. D genes are given only for firm matches. Not every row has a clone size; where given, it reads once, few, many or a size class.

v_gene,d_gene,j_gene,abundance,CDR3aa,CDR3nt
TRBV7-2,TRBD1,TRBJ1-1,.,CASSSGQGITEAFF,TGTGCCAGCAGCTCGGGACAGGGGATCACTGAAGCTTTCTTT
TRBV19,TRBD2,TRBJ2-1,.,CASSIGLAGGNEQFF,TGTGCCAGTAGTATAGGACTAGCGGGGGGCAATGAGCAGTTCTTC
TRBV10-1,.,TRBJ2-7,once,CASREHYEQYF,TGCGCCAGCAGGGAACATTACGAGCAGTACTTC
TRBV19,TRBD1,TRBJ2-1,few,CASSSNRGPYYNEQFF,TGTGCCAGTAGTAGCAACAGGGGACCCTATTACAATGAGCAGTTCTTC
TRBV7-8,.,TRBJ2-5,.,CASSPRETWGETQYF,TGTGCCAGCAGCCCACGAGAGACCTGGGGAGAGACCCAGTACTTC
TRBV4-2,.,TRBJ2-6,.,CASSPSGTGANVLTF,TGTGCCAGCAGCCCCAGTGGTACCGGGGCCAACGTCCTGACTTTC
TRBV30,.,TRBJ1-1,.,CAWSPSTRNTEAFF,TGTGCCTGGAGCCCCTCGACAAGGAACACTGAAGCTTTCTTT
TRBV4-2,TRBD1,TRBJ1-1,.,CASSQPPGTGGMNTEAFF,TGTGCCAGCAGCCAACCACCTGGGACAGGGGGGATGAACACTGAAGCTTTCTTT
TRBV4-3,TRBD1,TRBJ2-6,.,CASSQGVFPSGANVLTF,TGCGCCAGCTCACAGGGGGTTTTCCCCTCTGGGGCCAACGTCCTGACTTTC
TRBV6-5,.,TRBJ2-7,.,CASSYSSSYEQYF,TGTGCCAGCAGTTACTCGAGTAGCTACGAGCAGTACTTC
TRBV28,TRBD1,TRBJ1-5,once,CASSGQGLVQPQHF,TGTGCCAGCTCTGGACAGGGTTTGGTTCAGCCCCAGCATTTT
TRBV10-1,.,TRBJ1-1,.,CASSAGDTEAFF,TGCGCCAGCAGTGCAGGGGACACTGAAGCTTTCTTT
TRBV19,TRBD1,TRBJ2-5,.,CASSTDTGEETQYF,TGTGCCAGTAGCACTGATACAGGGGAAGAGACCCAGTACTTC
TRBV25-1,.,TRBJ1-5,.,CASSTLAGNQPQHF,TGTGCCAGCAGTACCTTGGCGGGCAATCAGCCCCAGCATTTT
TRBV7-8,.,TRBJ1-1,.,CAIRRGDEAFF,TGTGCCATAAGACGCGGGGACGAAGCTTTCTTT
TRBV5-4,.,TRBJ1-2,.,CAAGTPLSGYTF,TGTGCCGCTGGGACCCCTCTCAGTGGCTACACCTTC
TRBV19,TRBD1,TRBJ1-6,.,CASSKGTGTGVSPLHF,TGTGCCAGTAGTAAAGGAACAGGGACAGGGGTTTCACCCCTCCACTTT
TRBV29-1,.,TRBJ2-7,once,CSGIWTPTYEQYF,TGCAGCGGGATCTGGACTCCTACCTACGAGCAGTACTTC
TRBV6-1,.,TRBJ2-7,.,CASSEDYEQYF,TGTGCCAGCAGTGAAGACTACGAGCAGTACTTC
TRBV13,.,TRBJ2-1,.,CASSPGINEQFF,TGTGCCAGCAGCCCAGGCATCAATGAGCAGTTCTTC
TRBV5-5,TRBD1,TRBJ2-1,.,CASSSDPGGNEQFF,TGTGCCAGCAGCTCGGACCCAGGGGGCAATGAGCAGTTCTTC
TRBV7-9,.,TRBJ2-5,.,CASRARGLGQETQYF,TGTGCCAGCAGGGCAAGGGGTCTTGGGCAAGAGACCCAGTACTTC
TRBV19,.,TRBJ2-5,once,CASSTQGWETQYF,TGTGCCAGTAGTACACAGGGTTGGGAGACCCAGTACTTC
TRBV7-1,TRBD1,TRBJ1-2,.,CASSPGQGRDGYTF,TGTGCCAGCAGCCCCGGACAGGGTAGGGATGGCTACACCTTC
TRBV29-1,.,TRBJ2-7,.,CSVWTDYEQYF,TGCAGCGTTTGGACAGACTACGAGCAGTACTTC
TRBV4-3,TRBD1,TRBJ2-3,medium-sized,CASSPTGQVRTDTQYF,TGCGCCAGCAGCCCGACCGGACAGGTCCGCACAGATACGCAGTATTTT
TRBV6-1,.,TRBJ1-5,.,CASNPVGNQPQHF,TGTGCCAGCAATCCTGTTGGGAATCAGCCCCAGCATTTT
TRBV9,TRBD1,TRBJ1-1,.,CASSGDRGNTEAFF,TGTGCCAGCAGCGGGGACAGGGGGAACACTGAAGCTTTCTTT
TRBV7-2,.,TRBJ2-7,.,CASSAPSTGDSYEQYF,TGTGCCAGCAGCGCTCCTTCGACAGGCGACTCCTACGAGCAGTACTTC
TRBV4-1,.,TRBJ2-7,.,CASSQERGLSYEQYF,TGCGCCAGCAGCCAAGAAAGGGGCCTCTCCTACGAGCAGTACTTC
TRBV14,.,TRBJ1-6,.,CASSPANGSPLHF,TGTGCCAGCAGCCCGGCTAATGGTTCACCCCTCCACTTT
TRBV28,.,TRBJ1-1,.,CASSFLGTLVNTEAFF,TGTGCCAGCAGTTTCCTCGGGACACTCGTTAACACTGAAGCTTTCTTT
TRBV6-1,.,TRBJ2-3,.,CASSRGDTQYF,TGTGCCAGCAGTCGCGGCGATACGCAGTATTTT
TRBV9,.,TRBJ2-3,once,CASSEPSLWLDTQYF,TGTGCCAGCAGCGAGCCCTCGCTATGGCTCGATACGCAGTATTTT
TRBV28,.,TRBJ1-1,.,CASTPRDTEAFF,TGTGCCAGCACCCCAAGGGACACTGAAGCTTTCTTT
TRBV5-6,.,TRBJ1-1,.,CASSLAQGYGTEAFF,TGTGCCAGCAGCTTGGCTCAAGGATATGGCACTGAAGCTTTCTTT
TRBV4-2,TRBD2,TRBJ2-1,.,CASSQEALAVGNEQFF,TGTGCCAGCAGCCAAGAGGCACTAGCGGTAGGGAATGAGCAGTTCTTC
TRBV7-8,.,TRBJ2-5,.,CASSSGRQETQYF,TGTGCCAGCAGCTCGGGACGGCAAGAGACCCAGTACTTC
TRBV6-4,.,TRBJ1-5,.,CASSDRSSHSNQPQHF,TGTGCCAGCAGTGACAGGAGTTCCCATAGCAATCAGCCCCAGCATTTT
TRBV6-4,TRBD1,TRBJ2-3,.,CASSDSSQGVSTDTQYF,TGTGCCAGCAGTGACTCTAGTCAGGGGGTCAGCACAGATACGCAGTATTTT
TRBV29-1,.,TRBJ2-7,.,CSVEDFSYEQYF,TGCAGCGTTGAGGATTTTTCCTACGAGCAGTACTTC
TRBV21-1,.,TRBJ2-3,.,CASSKAGRRRGDTQYF,TGTGCCAGCAGCAAAGCGGGGCGTAGGCGTGGAGATACGCAGTATTTT
TRBV7-2,TRBD1,TRBJ2-7,.,CASSPRDRAYEQYF,TGTGCCAGCAGCCCTCGGGACAGAGCCTACGAGCAGTACTTC
TRBV9,.,TRBJ1-5,.,CASGGGAEQPQHF,TGTGCCAGCGGAGGAGGGGCCGAACAGCCCCAGCATTTT
TRBV27,.,TRBJ2-7,once,CASSLIRESYEQYF,TGTGCCAGCAGTTTAATAAGGGAATCCTACGAGCAGTACTTC
TRBV28,TRBD2,TRBJ2-2,once,CATRTLAAASNTGELFF,TGTGCCACCAGGACACTAGCGGCGGCCTCGAACACCGGGGAGCTGTTTTTT
TRBV7-2,TRBD2,TRBJ2-2,.,CASSLVTGGEWTGELFF,TGTGCCAGCAGCTTAGTAACGGGGGGAGAGTGGACCGGGGAGCTGTTTTTT
TRBV28,.,TRBJ1-1,once,CASSLYRGSNTEAFF,TGTGCCAGCAGTTTATATCGGGGGTCGAACACTGAAGCTTTCTTT
TRBV6-1,TRBD1,TRBJ2-1,.,CASSAGTGGDVNEQFF,TGTGCCAGCAGTGCTGGGACAGGGGGCGATGTCAATGAGCAGTTCTTC
TRBV21-1,.,TRBJ1-5,few,CASSKDSDRGHQPQHF,TGTGCCAGCAGCAAAGATTCGGACAGGGGACATCAGCCCCAGCATTTT
TRBV7-6,.,TRBJ2-2,.,CASTSPGKGTGELFF,TGTGCCAGCACCTCCCCCGGGAAGGGCACCGGGGAGCTGTTTTTT
TRBV27,.,TRBJ2-7,.,CASSSRQSASYEQYF,TGTGCCAGCAGTTCGCGACAGAGTGCGTCCTACGAGCAGTACTTC
TRBV6-5,.,TRBJ1-2,once,CAIWEGVYGYTF,TGTGCCATATGGGAGGGCGTCTATGGCTACACCTTC
TRBV6-5,.,TRBJ2-7,.,CASSYQTRSLGEQYF,TGTGCCAGCAGTTATCAGACTCGTTCCTTGGGGGAGCAGTACTTC
TRBV2,TRBD1,TRBJ2-7,.,CASSPSTGTYEQYF,TGTGCCAGCAGCCCCTCGACAGGGACCTACGAGCAGTACTTC
TRBV7-2,TRBD1,TRBJ2-7,few,CASSLSSGTGVYEQYF,TGTGCCAGCAGCTTAAGTTCCGGGACAGGGGTCTACGAGCAGTACTTC
TRBV5-1,.,TRBJ2-7,.,CASRDTYEQYF,TGCGCCAGCAGGGATACATACGAGCAGTACTTC
TRBV7-6,TRBD2,TRBJ2-7,.,CASSPGTSGSTIYEQYF,TGTGCCAGCAGCCCCGGGACTAGCGGGAGTACGATATACGAGCAGTACTTC
TRBV29-1,TRBD2,TRBJ2-7,many,CSVLIAGDYEQYF,TGCAGCGTGCTGATAGCGGGGGACTACGAGCAGTACTTC